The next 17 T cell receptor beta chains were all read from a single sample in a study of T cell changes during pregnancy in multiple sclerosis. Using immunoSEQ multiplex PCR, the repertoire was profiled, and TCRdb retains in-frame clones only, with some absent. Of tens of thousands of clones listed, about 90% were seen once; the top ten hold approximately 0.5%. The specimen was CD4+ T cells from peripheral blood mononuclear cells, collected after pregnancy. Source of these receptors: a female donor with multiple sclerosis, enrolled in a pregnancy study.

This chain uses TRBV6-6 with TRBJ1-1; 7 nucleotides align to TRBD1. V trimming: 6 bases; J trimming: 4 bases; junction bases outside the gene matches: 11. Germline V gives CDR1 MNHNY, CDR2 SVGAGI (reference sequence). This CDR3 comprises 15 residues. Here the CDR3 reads CASRTGSPEGTEAFF. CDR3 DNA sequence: TGTGCCAGCAGGACAGGGTCCCCTGAAGGCACTGAAGCTTTCTTT.

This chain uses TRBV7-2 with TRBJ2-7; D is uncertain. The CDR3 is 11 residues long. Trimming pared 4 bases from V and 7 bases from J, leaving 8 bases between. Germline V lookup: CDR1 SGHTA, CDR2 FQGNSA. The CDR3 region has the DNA TGTGCCAGCAGCTCGCTAATTGAGCAGTACTTC. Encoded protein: CASSSLIEQYF.

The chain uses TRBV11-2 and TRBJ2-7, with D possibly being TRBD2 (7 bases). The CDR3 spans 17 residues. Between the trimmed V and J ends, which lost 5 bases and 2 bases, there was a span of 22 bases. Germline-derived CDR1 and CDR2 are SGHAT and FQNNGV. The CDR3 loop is CASSPHLRTGTTYEQYF. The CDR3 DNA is TGTGCCAGCAGCCCACACCTTCGTACAGGGACTACCTACGAGCAGTACTTC.

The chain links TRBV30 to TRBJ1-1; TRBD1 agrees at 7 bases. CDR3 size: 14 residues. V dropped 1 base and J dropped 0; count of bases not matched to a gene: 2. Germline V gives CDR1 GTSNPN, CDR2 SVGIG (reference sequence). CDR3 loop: CAWSAGTVNTEAFF. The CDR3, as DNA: TGTGCCTGGAGTGCCGGGACAGTGAACACTGAAGCTTTCTTT.

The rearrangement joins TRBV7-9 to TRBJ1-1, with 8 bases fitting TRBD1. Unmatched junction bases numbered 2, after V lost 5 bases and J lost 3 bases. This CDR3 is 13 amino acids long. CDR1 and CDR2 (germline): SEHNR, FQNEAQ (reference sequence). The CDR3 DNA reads TGTGCCAGCAGCGCGACAGGGGACACTGAAGCTTTCTTT. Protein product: CASSATGDTEAFF.

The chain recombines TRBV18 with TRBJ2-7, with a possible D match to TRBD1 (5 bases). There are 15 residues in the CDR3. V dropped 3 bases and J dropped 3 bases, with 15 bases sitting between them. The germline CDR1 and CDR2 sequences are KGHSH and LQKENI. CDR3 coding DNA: TGTGCCAGCTCACCGGTACAGGTTGGAAACTACGAGCAGTACTTC. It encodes CASSPVQVGNYEQYF.

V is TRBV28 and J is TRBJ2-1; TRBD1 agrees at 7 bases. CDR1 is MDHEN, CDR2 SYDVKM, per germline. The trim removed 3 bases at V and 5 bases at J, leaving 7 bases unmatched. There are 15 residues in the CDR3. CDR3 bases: TGTGCCAGCAGTTTCAGACAGGGTAGAGACAATGAGCAGTTCTTC. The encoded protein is CASSFRQGRDNEQFF.

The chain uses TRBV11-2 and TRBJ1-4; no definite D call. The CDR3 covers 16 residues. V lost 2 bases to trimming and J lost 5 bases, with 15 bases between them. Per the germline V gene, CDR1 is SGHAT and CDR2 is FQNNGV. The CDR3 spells CASSLQSPGRNEKLFF. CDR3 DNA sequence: TGTGCCAGCAGCTTACAAAGCCCGGGGAGGAATGAAAAACTGTTTTTT.

CDR3 DNA sequence: TGTGCCATCAGTGAGGGTAGGGTCGGGGATGAGCAGTTCTTC. Residues: CAISEGRVGDEQFF. The V and J genes are TRBV10-3 and TRBJ2-1; D is perhaps TRBD2 (5 bases). The CDR3 has 14 amino acids. V lost 2 bases to trimming and J lost 8 bases, with 13 bases between them. The V gene's germline CDR1 is ENHRY and CDR2 SYGVKD.

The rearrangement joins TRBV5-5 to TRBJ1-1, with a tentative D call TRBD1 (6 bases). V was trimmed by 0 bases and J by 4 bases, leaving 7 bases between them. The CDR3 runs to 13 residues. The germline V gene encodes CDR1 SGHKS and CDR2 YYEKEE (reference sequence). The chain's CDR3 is CASSLAGATEAFF. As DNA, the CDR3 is TGTGCCAGCAGCTTGGCAGGGGCCACTGAAGCTTTCTTT.

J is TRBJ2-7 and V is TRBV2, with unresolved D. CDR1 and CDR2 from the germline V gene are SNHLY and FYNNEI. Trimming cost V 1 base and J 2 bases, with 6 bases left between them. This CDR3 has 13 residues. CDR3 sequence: CASSEVTAYEQYF. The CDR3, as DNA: TGTGCCAGCAGTGAAGTTACAGCCTACGAGCAGTACTTC.

The CDR3 DNA reads as TGTGCCAGCAGCCGAGTCGCGGGGACTAGCAACCAGTACTTC. This encodes CASSRVAGTSNQYF. The chain uses TRBV7-8 and TRBJ2-7; 9 positions agree with TRBD2. This CDR3 comprises 14 residues. Germline-derived CDR1 and CDR2 are SGHVS and FQNEAQ. J lost 10 bases, V lost 5 bases, and 12 bases had no gene match.

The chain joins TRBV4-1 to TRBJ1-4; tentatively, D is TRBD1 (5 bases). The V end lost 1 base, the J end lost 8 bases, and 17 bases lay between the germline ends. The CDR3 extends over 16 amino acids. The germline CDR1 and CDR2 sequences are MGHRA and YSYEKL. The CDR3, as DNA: TGCGCCAGCAGCCAAGTATCCGCGGACATCAGGGAAAAACTGTTTTTT. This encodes CASSQVSADIREKLFF.

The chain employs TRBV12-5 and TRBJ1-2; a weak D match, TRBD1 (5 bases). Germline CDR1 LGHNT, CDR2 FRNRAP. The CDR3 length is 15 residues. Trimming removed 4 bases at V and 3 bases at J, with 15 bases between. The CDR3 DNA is TGTGCTAGTGGTTCCCCGTCGGGGGGGGACTATGGCTACACCTTC. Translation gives CASGSPSGGDYGYTF.

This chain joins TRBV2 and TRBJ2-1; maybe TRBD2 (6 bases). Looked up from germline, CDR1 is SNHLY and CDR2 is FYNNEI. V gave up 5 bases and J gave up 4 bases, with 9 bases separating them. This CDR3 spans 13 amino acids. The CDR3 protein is CASSKGLYNEQFF. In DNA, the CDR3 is TGTGCCAGCAGTAAGGGACTTTACAATGAGCAGTTCTTC.

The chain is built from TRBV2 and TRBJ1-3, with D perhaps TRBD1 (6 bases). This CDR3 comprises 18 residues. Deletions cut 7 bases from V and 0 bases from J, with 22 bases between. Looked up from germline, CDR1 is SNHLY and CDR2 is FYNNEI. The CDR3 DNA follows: TGTGCCAGCAAAATACCCCCTCTTATGACAGGCTCTGGAAACACCATATATTTT. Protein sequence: CASKIPPLMTGSGNTIYF.

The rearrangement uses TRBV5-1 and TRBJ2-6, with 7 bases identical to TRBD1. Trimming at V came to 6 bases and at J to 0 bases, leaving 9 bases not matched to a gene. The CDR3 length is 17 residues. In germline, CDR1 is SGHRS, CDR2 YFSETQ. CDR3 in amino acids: CASTRGQAGSGANVLTF. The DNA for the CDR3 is TGCGCCAGCACTCGCGGACAGGCGGGCTCTGGGGCCAACGTCCTGACTTTC.